Below, 18 T cell receptor beta chains from the same sample are listed, as sequenced in a study of blood T cell repertoires in COVID-19. The assay was immunoSEQ multiplex PCR, and TCRdb's table has in-frame clones only and misses some. The sample records hundreds of thousands of clones, approximately 87% being singletons. Sequencing was performed on PBMCs or T cells enriched from blood (not recorded which). These receptors were collected from a woman between 50 and 59 years old who had recovered from COVID-19.

Details on this clone: Other nucleotide sequences in the sample specify the same CDR3. In DNA, the CDR3 is TGTGCCAGCAGCAGGGGACAGGGTCGCAATCAGCCCCAGCATTTT. It encodes CASSRGQGRNQPQHF. The genes are TRBV6-5 and TRBJ1-5; 9 positions match TRBD1. Germline CDR1 is MNHEY and CDR2 is SVGAGI. There are 15 residues in the CDR3. The V gene end was trimmed by 6 bases and the J gene end by 2 bases; junction bases not matched to a gene: 5.

The chain combines TRBV29-1 with TRBJ2-1; D is possibly TRBD1 (6 bases). CDR3 size: 11 residues. Germline V gene data show CDR1 as SQVTM and CDR2 as ANQGSEA. The germline V and J ends were trimmed by 7 bases and 4 bases, with 8 bases remaining between them. CDR3 coding DNA: TGCAGCGCCACAGGGTACAATGAGCAGTTCTTC. Amino acid sequence: CSATGYNEQFF.

The chain combines TRBV3-1 (or the pseudogene TRBV3-2) with TRBJ1-6; TRBD1 matches 7 bases. The germline V gene has CDR1 LGHDT and CDR2 YNNKEL (reference sequence). Losses at the gene ends were 5 bases for V and 10 bases for J; bases not matched to a gene: 11. This CDR3 is 15 amino acids long. The CDR3 bases are TGTGCCAGCAGCGCGAAGACAGGGCAGTTCTCACCCCTCCACTTT. This gives the protein CASSAKTGQFSPLHF.

V usage is TRBV7-9 and J usage is TRBJ2-3, with 12 nucleotides matching TRBD1. Germline CDR1 and CDR2: SEHNR and FQNEAQ (reference sequence). V shed 5 bases, J shed 10 bases, and the junction held 10 bases outside the gene matches. This CDR3 has 15 residues. The CDR3 spells CASSPGQGAPSAQYF. The CDR3 DNA reads as TGTGCCAGCAGCCCGGGACAGGGGGCCCCCTCGGCGCAGTATTTT. Using reference TRBV7-9 and TRBJ2-3 for the parts outside the CDR3, the full variable domain is DTGVSQNPRHKITKRGQNVTFRCDPISEHNRLYWYRQTLGQGPEFLTYFQNEAQLEKSRLLSDRFSAERPKGSFSTLEIQRTEQGDSAMYLCASSPGQGAPSAQYFGPGTRLTVL.

This chain connects TRBV19 to TRBJ1-1, with D possibly matching TRBD1 (5 bases). Trimming removed 5 bases from V and 0 bases from J, with 10 bases in between. Germline V gene sequence: CDR1 LNHDA, CDR2 SQIVND (reference sequence). The CDR3 runs 14 residues. CDR3 in amino acids: CASSFGQLNTEAFF. In nucleotides, the CDR3 is TGTGCCAGTAGTTTCGGACAACTGAACACTGAAGCTTTCTTT. The full variable domain, completed using reference TRBV19 and TRBJ1-1, is DGGITQSPKYLFRKEGQNVTLSCEQNLNHDAMYWYRQDPGQGLRLIYYSQIVNDFQKGDIAEGYSVSREKKESFPLTVTSAQKNPTAFYLCASSFGQLNTEAFFGQGTRLTVV.

The V and J genes are TRBV7-2 and TRBJ1-5; TRBD1 might be the D (6 bases). V dropped 3 bases and J dropped 4 bases, with 19 bases sitting between them. The CDR3 sequence is 17 residues long. In germline, CDR1 is SGHTA, CDR2 FQGNSA. CDR3 DNA sequence: TGTGCCAGCAGCTTGGGGCAGGGGCGCGAAATTAATCAGCCCCAGCATTTT. Translated, it gives CASSLGQGREINQPQHF.

The V gene is TRBV6-2 or TRBV6-3, the J gene TRBJ2-2; TRBD1 matches at 10 bases. Germline V lookup: CDR1 MNHEY, CDR2 SVGEGT. With V trimmed by 4 bases and J by 6 bases, 2 bases remained unmatched. This CDR3 has 14 residues. The CDR3 reads CASSWTGGAGELFF. The CDR3 coding sequence is TGTGCCAGCAGTTGGACAGGGGGGGCCGGGGAGCTGTTTTTT.

Written as DNA, the CDR3 is TGTGCCAGCAGCGCCCGGGACAGGGGCGGCCCAGTGGATGGCTACACCTTC. This encodes CASSARDRGGPVDGYTF. The rearrangement links TRBV14 to TRBJ1-2; TRBD1 aligns across 10 bases. Germline V lookup: CDR1 SGHDN, CDR2 FVKESK. Trimming at V came to 5 bases and at J to 6 bases, leaving 15 bases not matched to a gene. The CDR3 spans 17 residues.

The table lists this clone with a few counts. The rearrangement joins TRBV5-8 to TRBJ1-2; 7 bases fit TRBD1. V was pared by 2 bases and J by 2 bases, with 0 bases of the junction left unmatched. The CDR3 is 13 amino acids. From germline, CDR1 is SGHTS and CDR2 YDEGEE. The CDR3 bases are TGTGCCAGCAGCTTACAGGGGAACTATGGCTACACCTTC. It is translated as CASSLQGNYGYTF.

The V gene is TRBV11-2, the J gene TRBJ1-4; no definite D call. From germline, CDR1 is SGHAT and CDR2 FQNNGV. This CDR3 has 14 residues. V was cut by 1 base and J by 5 bases, with 8 bases left in between. For the CDR3, the DNA is TGTGCCAGCAGCTTAGGCAGACTGAATGAAAAACTGTTTTTT. The encoded protein is CASSLGRLNEKLFF. Together with reference TRBV11-2 and TRBJ1-4, the CDR3 gives the full variable domain: EAGVAQSPRYKIIEKRQSVAFWCNPISGHATLYWYQQILGQGPKLLIQFQNNGVVDDSQLPKDRFSAERLKGVDSTLKIQPAKLEDSAVYLCASSLGRLNEKLFFGSGTQLSVL.

This clone was observed a handful of times. Within the sample, other DNA sequences also encode this same CDR3. This sequence joins TRBV12-3 or TRBV12-4 and TRBJ2-2; D not resolved. The germline V and J ends were trimmed by 6 bases and 5 bases, with 10 bases remaining between them. This CDR3 has 13 residues. CDR3 sequence: CASSPLLTGELFF. DNA of the CDR3: TGTGCCAGCAGCCCACTATTAACCGGGGAGCTGTTTTTT.

V and J are TRBV7-9 and TRBJ1-1, with 7 bases lining up with TRBD1. This CDR3 spans 18 amino acids. From germline, CDR1 is SEHNR and CDR2 FQNEAQ (reference sequence). V gave up 5 bases and J gave up 1 base; unmatched junction bases: 16. The CDR3 loop reads CASSPERQGWERNTEAFF. The CDR3, as DNA: TGTGCCAGCAGCCCCGAAAGACAGGGCTGGGAAAGGAACACTGAAGCTTTCTTT.

The chain is built from TRBV5-1 and TRBJ2-7; 8 bases are a match to TRBD1. The V gene end was trimmed by 4 bases and the J gene end by 1 base; junction bases not matched to a gene: 4. There are 14 residues in the CDR3. Germline CDR1 is SGHRS and CDR2 is YFSETQ. CDR3 in amino acids: CASSPGQDSYEQYF. DNA of the CDR3: TGCGCCAGCAGCCCGGGACAGGATTCCTACGAGCAGTACTTC.

In regard to this clone: The same CDR3 arises from other DNA sequences in this sample as well. The chain joins TRBV3-1 (or the pseudogene TRBV3-2) to TRBJ1-5; D is unresolved. The V gene's germline CDR1 is LGHDT and CDR2 YNNKEL (reference sequence). Trimming shortened V by 0 bases and J by 7 bases, and 7 bases separated the two germline ends. This CDR3 region has 13 residues. For the CDR3, the DNA is TGTGCCAGCAGCCAAGATTACTCACAGCCCCAGCATTTT. This translates into CASSQDYSQPQHF.

The V gene is TRBV4-3, the J gene TRBJ1-3; 7 positions agree with TRBD1. Germline V CDR1 and CDR2: LGHNA, YSLEER. CDR3 size: 18 residues. The V and J ends lost 3 bases and 3 bases, in that order; junction bases with no gene match: 14. In DNA, the CDR3 is TGCGCCAGCAGCCAGCAACCGGGACAGCTAGGAAGTGGAAACACCATATATTTT. This encodes CASSQQPGQLGSGNTIYF.

This chain connects TRBV5-1 to TRBJ1-2; D uncertain. The CDR3 consists of 13 residues. V dropped 2 bases and J dropped 4 bases, with 9 bases sitting between them. The germline gives CDR1 SGHRS, CDR2 YFSETQ. The CDR3 bases are TGCGCCAGCAGCTTAGAACAGCTCTATGGCTACACCTTC. It encodes CASSLEQLYGYTF.

This chain uses TRBV6-1 with TRBJ1-5; D possibly corresponds to TRBD1 (5 bases). The V gene's germline CDR1 is MNHNS and CDR2 SASEGT. V lost 4 bases and J lost 0, with 13 bases in between. This CDR3 comprises 16 residues. CDR3 nucleotides: TGTGCCAGCAGTGGGGGCAAGGCTCCTAGCAATCAGCCCCAGCATTTT. Translation gives CASSGGKAPSNQPQHF.

This clone was seen just once. The rearrangement joins TRBV7-2 to TRBJ2-1, with 9 bases that match TRBD2. The CDR3 is 14 amino acids. The germline gives CDR1 SGHTA, CDR2 FQGNSA. Trimming at V came to 4 bases and at J to 7 bases, leaving 5 bases not matched to a gene. The CDR3 is CASSSQSGGNEQFF. In nucleotides, the CDR3 is TGTGCCAGCAGCTCCCAAAGCGGGGGGAATGAGCAGTTCTTC.